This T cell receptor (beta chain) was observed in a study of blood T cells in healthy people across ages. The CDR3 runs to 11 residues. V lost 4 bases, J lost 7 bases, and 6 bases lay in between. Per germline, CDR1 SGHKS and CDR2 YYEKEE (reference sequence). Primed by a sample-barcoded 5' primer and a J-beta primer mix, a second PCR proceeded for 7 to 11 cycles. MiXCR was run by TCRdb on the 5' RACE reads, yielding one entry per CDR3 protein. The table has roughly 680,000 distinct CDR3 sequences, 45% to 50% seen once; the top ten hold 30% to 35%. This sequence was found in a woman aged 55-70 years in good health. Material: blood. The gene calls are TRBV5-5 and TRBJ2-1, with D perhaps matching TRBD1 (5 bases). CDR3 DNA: TGTGCCAGCAGCGCAGGGAATGAGCAGTTCTTC. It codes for CASSAGNEQFF.